The 29 T cell receptor beta chains listed next were all sequenced from one sample in a study of T-cell memory formation after mild COVID-19. From the 5' RACE reads, TCRdb called clonotypes with MiXCR, one entry per CDR3 protein. The table lists hundreds of thousands of distinct CDR3 sequences, roughly 14% of them singletons, with about 2% in the top ten. Sequencing was performed on PBMCs or a T cell subset sorted from them (not recorded which). The receptor set was obtained from an adult woman who had mild COVID-19 (a few samples of this study predate the infection). Cell type and time point are not known.

This chain links TRBV7-2 with TRBJ2-2; 13 bases align to TRBD2. The germline CDR1 and CDR2 sequences are SGHTA and FQGNSA. The V gene end was trimmed by 6 bases and the J gene end by 6 bases; junction bases not matched to a gene: 4. The CDR3 has 15 amino acids. For the CDR3, the DNA is TGTGCCAGCAGTGGGACTAGCGGGATGGCCGGGGAGCTGTTTTTT. It codes for CASSGTSGMAGELFF.

This clonotype was counted a few times. This sequence joins TRBV4-3 and TRBJ2-3; D unresolved. The CDR3 is 13 residues long. The V end lost 0 bases, the J end lost 5 bases, and 6 bases lay between the germline ends. Germline V CDR1 and CDR2: LGHNA, YSLEER. For the CDR3, the DNA is TGCGCCAGCAGCCAAGATCGGTTAGATACGCAGTATTTT. Its translation: CASSQDRLDTQYF.

This clonotype was observed a few times. This rearrangement joins TRBV19 to TRBJ2-7; TRBD1 aligns across 8 bases. Trimming cost V 4 bases and J 1 base; bases outside gene matches: 6. In germline, CDR1 is LNHDA, CDR2 SQIVND (reference sequence). The CDR3 is made up of 15 amino acids. The CDR3 DNA is TGTGCCAGTAGTACAAGTCAGGGGGCTTCCTACGAGCAGTACTTC. Residues: CASSTSQGASYEQYF.

The chain employs TRBV6-2 or TRBV6-3 and TRBJ1-5; 7 nucleotides agree with TRBD1. Germline loops: CDR1 MNHEY, CDR2 SVGEGT. CDR3 length: 15 amino acids. V lost 7 bases and J lost 1; bases outside the gene matches: 7. CDR3 protein: CASTATGRSNQPQHF. The CDR3 DNA reads TGTGCCAGCACCGCGACAGGGCGAAGCAATCAGCCCCAGCATTTT.

This chain uses TRBV20-1 with TRBJ2-2; 8 bases match TRBD1. V lost 5 bases to trimming and J lost 4 bases; unmatched junction nucleotides: 6. CDR3 size: 14 residues. Germline CDR1 is DFQATT and CDR2 is SNEGSKA (reference sequence). The chain's CDR3 is CSAAGQGRTGELFF. The DNA for the CDR3 is TGCAGTGCTGCTGGACAGGGACGCACCGGGGAGCTGTTTTTT.

This clonotype was counted a few times. The chain joins TRBV5-1 to TRBJ1-4, with 7 bases matching TRBD1. From germline, CDR1 is SGHRS and CDR2 YFSETQ. With V trimmed by 2 bases and J by 6 bases, 7 bases remained unmatched. The CDR3 is made up of 15 amino acids. The CDR3 protein is CASSLQGQVDEKLFF. CDR3 nucleotide sequence: TGCGCCAGCAGCTTACAAGGACAGGTTGATGAAAAACTGTTTTTT.

The chain couples TRBV7-9 to TRBJ2-2, with D hard to call. The CDR3 contains 12 residues. Germline V lookup: CDR1 SEHNR, CDR2 FQNEAQ (reference sequence). Trimming cost V 8 bases and J 6 bases, with 10 bases left between them. As DNA, the CDR3 is TGTGCCAGCGTTAGTGAGGCCGGGGAGCTGTTTTTT. Translated, it gives CASVSEAGELFF.

The chain carries TRBV21-1 and TRBJ2-1; the table's D call of TRBD1 was not tested on the DNA. TRBV21-1 is a pseudogene segment. The CDR3 contains 17 residues. The CDR3 DNA reads as TGTGCCAGCAGCTCTTTCGGGAACCCTTGCTCCTACAATGAGCAGTTCTTC. Protein sequence: CASSSFGNPCSYNEQFF.

The chain joins TRBV25-1 to TRBJ1-1, with 7 bases identical to TRBD1. Germline trimming cut 5 bases from V and 5 bases from J; bases unmatched to any gene: 8. Germline V gives CDR1 MGHDK, CDR2 SYGVNS. This CDR3 is built from 14 residues. The CDR3 sequence: CASSNAGGDTEAFF. As DNA, the CDR3 is TGTGCCAGCAGTAACGCAGGGGGAGATACTGAAGCTTTCTTT.

V and J are TRBV7-9 and TRBJ2-3; 14 bases match TRBD2. Germline lookup yields CDR1 SEHNR and CDR2 FQNEAQ (reference sequence). This CDR3 comprises 17 residues. Trimming took 5 bases from V and 3 from J; bases not matched to a gene: 7. The CDR3 nucleotides are TGTGCCAGCAGCCTCTCCGGGACTAGCGGGAGTACAGATACGCAGTATTTT. Protein sequence: CASSLSGTSGSTDTQYF.

This clonotype has just a few counts. This chain links TRBV9 with TRBJ1-1; D gene ambiguous. This CDR3 comprises 14 residues. Trimming stripped 5 bases from V and 4 bases from J, with 15 bases between. The germline CDR1 and CDR2 sequences are SGDLS and YYNGEE. The CDR3 here is CASSVSSEGTEAFF. The CDR3 DNA follows: TGTGCCAGCAGTGTGAGCTCCGAGGGCACTGAAGCTTTCTTT.

A remark on this clonotype: One end of the junction fails to match germline, which may point to a read error. This chain uses TRBV7-6 with TRBJ2-1, with unresolved D. The CDR3 runs 12 residues. Germline V gene lookup returns CDR1 SGHVS and CDR2 FNYEAQ. DNA for the CDR3: TGTGCCAGCAGCTTAGAGGGATCGAAGGTTTACTTC. Amino acid sequence: CASSLEGSKVYF.

This clonotype was seen only a few times. The chain couples TRBV5-1 to TRBJ1-1; the D is unclear. Trimming took 0 bases from V and 1 from J, leaving 10 bases between them. This CDR3 contains 15 residues. CDR1 and CDR2 (germline): SGHRS, YFSETQ. CDR3: CASSLEPLRNTEAFF. For the CDR3, the DNA is TGCGCCAGCAGCTTGGAACCATTAAGGAACACTGAAGCTTTCTTT.

Here the CDR3 reads CATSFETRRAQYF. CDR3 nucleotides: TGTGCCACCAGCTTCGAGACCCGCAGGGCCCAGTACTTC. This chain links TRBV15 with TRBJ2-5, with D possibly TRBD1 on 5 matching bases. The CDR3 is 13 amino acids. V was cut by 5 bases and J by 9 bases, with 16 bases left in between. Germline V gene lookup returns CDR1 LNHNV and CDR2 YYDKDF (reference sequence).

This chain joins TRBV4-1 and TRBJ2-1; 9 bases are shared with TRBD2. In germline, CDR1 is MGHRA, CDR2 YSYEKL. The CDR3 has 17 residues. Trimming took 4 bases from V and 2 from J; bases not matched to a gene: 9. The CDR3 region is CASSPRTSANTYNEQFF. Here the CDR3 DNA reads TGCGCCAGCAGCCCGAGGACTAGCGCCAATACCTACAATGAGCAGTTCTTC.

This clonotype turned up a few times. CDR3 region: CASSDFRGGYTF. The CDR3 region has the DNA TGTGCCAGCAGTGATTTTCGGGGCGGCTACACCTTC. The V call is TRBV25-1, the J call TRBJ1-2; D is possibly TRBD1 (5 bases). The V end lost 3 bases, the J end lost 8 bases, and 10 bases lay between the germline ends. The germline V gene has CDR1 MGHDK and CDR2 SYGVNS. The CDR3 extends over 12 amino acids.

The V and J genes are TRBV10-3 and TRBJ1-1; D perhaps matches TRBD1 (6 bases). Trimming removed 10 bases at V and 5 bases at J, with 20 bases between. Per germline, CDR1 ENHRY and CDR2 SYGVKD. There are 14 residues in the CDR3. Here the CDR3 reads CATLGTGIGTEAFF. The CDR3 DNA reads TGTGCCACCCTAGGAACAGGGATAGGTACTGAAGCTTTCTTT.

V gene TRBV19 combines with J gene TRBJ2-5, with D possibly matching TRBD2 (5 bases). V was trimmed by 1 base and J by 1 base, leaving 16 bases between them. The CDR3 extends over 17 amino acids. Germline V gene sequence: CDR1 LNHDA, CDR2 SQIVND (reference sequence). The CDR3 loop is CASSIGYGAGGQETQYF. CDR3 DNA: TGTGCCAGTAGTATAGGTTACGGCGCGGGCGGCCAAGAGACCCAGTACTTC.

This clonotype was seen a handful of times. The V call is TRBV12-3 or TRBV12-4, the J call TRBJ1-5; 7 bases are shared with TRBD1. V lost 7 bases, J lost 9 bases, and 12 bases stayed unmatched. The CDR3 consists of 14 residues. The CDR3 spells CASTRGGSAGPQHF. In DNA form, the CDR3 reads TGTGCCAGCACCCGAGGGGGCTCCGCGGGGCCCCAGCATTTT.

This clonotype appeared a few times. The V gene is TRBV12-3 or TRBV12-4, the J gene TRBJ2-3, with a weak D call TRBD2 (5 bases). This CDR3 spans 11 amino acids. The V end was cut by 6 bases, the J end by 9 bases, with 10 bases between. CDR3: CASSPSKTQYF. CDR3 nucleotides: TGTGCCAGCAGCCCTAGCAAGACGCAGTATTTT.

The CDR3 bases are TGCGCCAGCAGCTTGGAGCGTAACCCCGGGGCCAACGTCCTGACTTTC. Protein product: CASSLERNPGANVLTF. The chain uses TRBV5-1 and TRBJ2-6; D gene unclear. Germline CDR1 and CDR2: SGHRS and YFSETQ. This CDR3 is 16 amino acids long. The V end lost 0 bases, the J end lost 4 bases, and 11 bases lay between the germline ends.

V and J are TRBV5-1 and TRBJ1-1; possible D gene TRBD1, 5 bases. Germline-derived CDR1 and CDR2 are SGHRS and YFSETQ. The CDR3 contains 14 residues. The V end lost 5 bases, the J end lost 0 bases, and 11 bases lay between the germline ends. CDR3 DNA: TGCGCCAGCAGTACGGCAGGGATGAACACTGAAGCTTTCTTT. Residues: CASSTAGMNTEAFF.

The chain uses TRBV5-1 and TRBJ2-7, with TRBD2 matching 8 bases. This CDR3 is built from 14 residues. V lost 4 bases, J lost 3 bases, and 6 bases stayed unmatched. Germline-derived CDR1 and CDR2 are SGHRS and YFSETQ. The CDR3 here is CASSTGLVNYEQYF. CDR3 nucleotides: TGCGCCAGCAGCACGGGACTAGTTAACTACGAGCAGTACTTC.

V and J are TRBV5-1 and TRBJ1-5; TRBD1 matches 8 bases. The CDR3 length is 14 residues. V shed 4 bases and J 7 bases; nucleotides not matched to a gene: 7. The germline V gene encodes CDR1 SGHRS and CDR2 YFSETQ. The CDR3 reads CASSPRTGTQPQHF. The CDR3 DNA reads as TGCGCCAGCAGCCCGCGGACAGGGACGCAGCCCCAGCATTTT.

This clonotype showed up just a few times. V is TRBV7-2 and J is TRBJ2-3; 14 nucleotides line up with TRBD2. J was trimmed by 5 bases and V by 6 bases; bases with no gene match: 4. CDR3 length equals 15 residues. CDR1 and CDR2 (germline): SGHTA, FQGNSA. CDR3 DNA: TGTGCCAGCAGACCGACTAGCGGGAGGGAAGATACGCAGTATTTT. This encodes CASRPTSGREDTQYF.

This clonotype was seen more than once but under ten times. The CDR3 DNA sequence: TGCGCCAGCAGCCCCGAACGATACAATGAGCAGTTCTTC. The encoded protein is CASSPERYNEQFF. V and J are TRBV4-1 and TRBJ2-1; D is uncertain. Germline V gene data show CDR1 as MGHRA and CDR2 as YSYEKL. Trimming stripped 4 bases from V and 4 bases from J, with 8 bases between. The CDR3 consists of 13 residues.

This clonotype was counted only a few times. The chain employs TRBV30 and TRBJ1-1; D unresolved. There are 12 residues in the CDR3. Germline V gene sequence: CDR1 GTSNPN, CDR2 SVGIG (reference sequence). Trimming stripped 8 bases from V and 3 bases from J, with 13 bases between. This CDR3 reads CARRREDTEAFF. The CDR3 DNA reads as TGTGCCCGACGGAGGGAGGACACTGAAGCTTTCTTT.

V is TRBV7-9 and J is TRBJ2-1; 11 bases align to TRBD1. CDR1 is SEHNR, CDR2 FQNEAQ, per germline (reference sequence). V was clipped by 5 bases and J by 0 bases; unmatched bases: 6. There are 17 residues in the CDR3. CDR3 amino acids: CASSHGQGASSYNEQFF. DNA of the CDR3: TGTGCCAGCAGCCATGGACAGGGGGCCAGCTCCTACAATGAGCAGTTCTTC.

The chain is built from TRBV12-3 or TRBV12-4 and TRBJ2-5, with 8 bases aligning to TRBD1. This CDR3 region has 14 residues. The V segment lost 6 bases and the J segment 1 base; nucleotides outside the gene matches: 4. The CDR3 DNA is TGTGCCAGCAGCCAGACAGGGGTCCAAGAGACCCAGTACTTC. Its protein product is CASSQTGVQETQYF.